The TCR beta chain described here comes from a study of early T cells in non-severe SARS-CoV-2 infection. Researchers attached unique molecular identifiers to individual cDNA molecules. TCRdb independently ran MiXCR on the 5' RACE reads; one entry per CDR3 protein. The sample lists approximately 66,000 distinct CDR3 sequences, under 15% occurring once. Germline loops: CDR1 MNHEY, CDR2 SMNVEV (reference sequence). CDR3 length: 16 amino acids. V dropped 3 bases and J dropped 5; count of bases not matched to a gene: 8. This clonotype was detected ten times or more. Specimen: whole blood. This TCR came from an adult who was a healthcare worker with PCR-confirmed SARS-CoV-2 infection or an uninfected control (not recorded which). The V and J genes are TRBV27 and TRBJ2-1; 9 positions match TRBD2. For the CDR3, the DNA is TGTGCCAGCAGTTTGGGGCGGGAGGGCCCCCACAATGAGCAGTTCTTC. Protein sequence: CASSLGREGPHNEQFF.